This TCR beta chain was sequenced for a study of cytotoxic CD8 clonotypes in ibrutinib-treated CLL. Using immunoSEQ multiplex PCR, the repertoire was profiled, and TCRdb retains in-frame clones only, with some absent. The sample holds fewer than 35,000 clones, almost 85% seen once. The table lists this clone with a count of one. This TCR derives from a human donor with chronic lymphocytic leukemia. The sequencing here drew on PBMCs, taken after 24 months of ibrutinib treatment.

Written as DNA, the CDR3 is TGTGCCATCAGTGGGGACAGGGAGGACATTCAGTACTTC. Translating it yields CAISGDREDIQYF. The chain combines TRBV10-3 with TRBJ2-4; 9 positions agree with TRBD1. Germline-derived CDR1 and CDR2 are ENHRY and SYGVKD. J lost 8 bases, V lost 4 bases, and 3 bases had no gene match. The CDR3 has 13 residues.